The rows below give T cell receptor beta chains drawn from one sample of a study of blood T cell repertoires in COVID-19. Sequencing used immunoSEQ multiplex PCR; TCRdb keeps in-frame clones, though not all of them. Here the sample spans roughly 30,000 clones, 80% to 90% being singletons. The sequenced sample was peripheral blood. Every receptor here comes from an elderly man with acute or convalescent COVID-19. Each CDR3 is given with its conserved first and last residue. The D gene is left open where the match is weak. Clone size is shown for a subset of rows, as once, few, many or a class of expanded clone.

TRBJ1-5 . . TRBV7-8 CASSLGRRSNQPQHF TGTGCCAGCAGCTTAGGTAGGAGGAGCAATCAGCCCCAGCATTTT
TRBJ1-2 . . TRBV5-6 CASSPGQVTYGYTF TGTGCCAGCAGCCCTGGTCAGGTGACCTATGGCTACACCTTC
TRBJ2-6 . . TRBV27 CASSLWAGGFAGANVLTF TGTGCCAGCAGTTTATGGGCAGGGGGGTTCGCTGGGGCCAACGTCCTGACTTTC
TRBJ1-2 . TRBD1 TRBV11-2 CASSLAGQDYGYTF TGTGCCAGCAGCTTAGCTGGACAGGACTATGGCTACACCTTC
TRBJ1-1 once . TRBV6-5 CASSYSSGINTEAFF TGTGCCAGCAGTTACTCATCGGGGATCAACACTGAAGCTTTCTTT
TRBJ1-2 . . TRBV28 CASSLTGPGFYGYTF TGTGCCAGCAGTCTGACAGGACCGGGATTCTATGGCTACACCTTC
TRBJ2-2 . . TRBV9 CASSVAGYDGELFF TGTGCCAGCAGCGTAGCAGGGTATGACGGGGAGCTGTTTTTT
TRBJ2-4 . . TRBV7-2 CASSLKHLNIQYF TGTGCCAGCAGCTTAAAACATTTAAACATTCAGTACTTC
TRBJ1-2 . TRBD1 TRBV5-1 CASSLYRGSYGYTF TGCGCCAGCAGCTTGTACAGGGGGTCCTATGGCTACACCTTC
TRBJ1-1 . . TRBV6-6 CASSQQGTEAFF TGTGCCAGCAGCCAGCAGGGCACTGAAGCTTTCTTT
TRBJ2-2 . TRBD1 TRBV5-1 CASMTGANTGELFF TGCGCCAGCATGACAGGGGCGAACACCGGGGAGCTGTTTTTT
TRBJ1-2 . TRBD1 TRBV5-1 CASGYRGRYDRYTF TGCGCTAGCGGGTACAGGGGCCGCTATGATAGGTACACCTTC
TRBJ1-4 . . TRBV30 CAWSRGQGEKLFF TGTGCCTGGAGTAGGGGTCAGGGTGAAAAACTGTTTTTT
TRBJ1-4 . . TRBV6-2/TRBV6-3 CASSLSGTSRTTNEKLFF TGTGCCAGCAGCCTCTCTGGGACATCAAGGACAACTAATGAAAAACTGTTTTTT
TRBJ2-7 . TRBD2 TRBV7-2 CASSLGLETYEQYF TGTGCCAGCAGCTTGGGACTAGAGACCTACGAGCAGTACTTC
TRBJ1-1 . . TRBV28 CASSLSNTEAFF TGTGCCAGCAGTTTATCTAACACTGAAGCTTTCTTT
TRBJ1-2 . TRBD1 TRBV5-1 CASSLRGQSNYGYTF TGCGCCAGCAGCTTGAGGGGACAGAGTAACTATGGCTACACCTTC
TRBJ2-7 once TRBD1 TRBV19 CASSIQGAYEQYF TGTGCCAGTAGTATACAGGGGGCGTACGAGCAGTACTTC
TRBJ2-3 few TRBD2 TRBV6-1 CASSEATSGSPDTQYF TGTGCCAGCAGTGAAGCGACTAGCGGGAGTCCAGATACGCAGTATTTT
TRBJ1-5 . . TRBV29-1 CSVGVEGPQPQHF TGCAGCGTTGGCGTTGAGGGCCCTCAGCCCCAGCATTTT
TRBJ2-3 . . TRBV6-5 CASSYPQGGTQYF TGTGCCAGCAGTTACCCGCAGGGGGGTACGCAGTATTTT
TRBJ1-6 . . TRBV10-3 CAISERRDNSPLHF TGTGCCATCAGTGAGCGCAGGGATAATTCACCCCTCCACTTT
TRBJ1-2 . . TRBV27 CASSLWGGLGGYTF TGTGCCAGCAGTTTATGGGGGGGGCTCGGGGGCTACACCTTC
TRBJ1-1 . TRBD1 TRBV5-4 CASSLPRGSEAFF TGTGCCAGCAGCCTCCCCAGGGGGTCTGAAGCTTTCTTT
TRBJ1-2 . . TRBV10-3 CAISELSRNYGYTF TGTGCCATCAGTGAATTGTCCCGGAACTATGGCTACACCTTC
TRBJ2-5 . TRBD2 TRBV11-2 CASRPPGLAKETQYF TGTGCCAGCAGACCACCGGGACTAGCGAAAGAGACCCAGTACTTC
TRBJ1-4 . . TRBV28 CASSSETGGGEKLFF TGTGCCAGCAGTTCGGAGACAGGCGGGGGAGAAAAACTGTTTTTT
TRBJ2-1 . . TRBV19 CASSATFREQFF TGTGCCAGTAGTGCTACGTTCCGTGAGCAGTTCTTC
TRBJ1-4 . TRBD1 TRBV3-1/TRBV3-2 CASSSRQGTNEKLFF TGTGCCAGCAGCTCGCGACAGGGGACTAATGAAAAACTGTTTTTT
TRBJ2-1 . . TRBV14 CASSLGLRPSHNEQFF TGTGCCAGCAGCCTCGGGTTGAGGCCCTCCCACAATGAGCAGTTCTTC
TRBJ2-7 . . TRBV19 CATPPGEQYF TGTGCCACCCCACCCGGGGAGCAGTACTTC
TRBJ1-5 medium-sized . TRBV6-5 CASSWDTDQPQHF TGTGCCAGCTCCTGGGACACCGATCAGCCCCAGCATTTT
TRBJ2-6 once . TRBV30 CAQQGNGANVLTF TGTGCTCAACAGGGAAATGGGGCCAACGTCCTGACTTTC
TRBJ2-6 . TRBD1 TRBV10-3 CAISDGQGSGGANVLTF TGTGCCATCAGTGATGGACAGGGCTCTGGGGGGGCCAACGTCCTGACTTTC
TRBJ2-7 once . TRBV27 CASSPNLIGTVSYEQYF TGTGCCAGCAGTCCAAACCTCATCGGTACGGTCTCCTACGAGCAGTACTTC
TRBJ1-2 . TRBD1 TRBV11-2 CASSYGGQVGYGYTF TGTGCCAGCAGCTATGGGGGACAGGTCGGCTATGGCTACACCTTC
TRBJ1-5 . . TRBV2 CASSDYSGVYSNQPQHF TGTGCCAGCAGTGATTACTCAGGGGTTTATAGCAATCAGCCCCAGCATTTT
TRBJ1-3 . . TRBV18 CASSPSSWSSGNTIYF TGTGCCAGCTCACCGTCCTCGTGGAGCTCTGGAAACACCATATATTTT